One sample yielded the 19 T cell receptor beta chains listed below, sequenced in a study of blood T cells in healthy people across ages. Together with a sample-barcoded 5' primer, a J-beta primer mix was included in a second PCR lasting about 7 to 11 cycles. MiXCR, applied by TCRdb to the 5' RACE reads, yields one record per CDR3 protein. The table shows about 1,400,000 distinct CDR3 sequences, with around 59% occurring only once. Sample: blood. These receptors were collected from a man aged 18 to 29 in good health.

This clonotype has just a few counts. CDR3 region: CASSLNSFTTGELFF. The CDR3 coding sequence is TGTGCCAGCAGCTTAAATAGCTTCACCACCGGGGAGCTGTTTTTT. V gene TRBV11-2 combines with J gene TRBJ2-2; D unclear. Germline CDR1 is SGHAT and CDR2 is FQNNGV. The V gene lost 2 bases and the J gene lost 4 bases, with 11 bases spanning the gap. The CDR3 runs to 15 residues.

The V and J genes are TRBV11-2 and TRBJ2-2, with TRBD2 identical over 12 bases. This CDR3 region has 19 residues. V gave up 0 bases and J gave up 2 bases; unmatched junction bases: 7. CDR1 SGHAT and CDR2 FQNNGV come from the germline V gene. The CDR3 sequence is CASSLEIWTSGDNTGELFF. CDR3 nucleotide sequence: TGTGCCAGCAGCTTAGAGATATGGACTAGCGGGGATAACACCGGGGAGCTGTTTTTT. Supplemented by reference TRBV11-2 and TRBJ2-2, the full variable domain reads EAGVAQSPRYKIIEKRQSVAFWCNPISGHATLYWYQQILGQGPKLLIQFQNNGVVDDSQLPKDRFSAERLKGVDSTLKIQPAKLEDSAVYLCASSLEIWTSGDNTGELFFGEGSRLTVL.

This sequence joins TRBV6-4 and TRBJ2-3; perhaps TRBD2 as D (6 bases). This CDR3 region has 14 residues. Germline assignment: CDR1 MRHNA and CDR2 SNTAGT. Trimming removed 5 bases from V and 1 base from J, with 10 bases in between. The CDR3 DNA sequence: TGTGCCAGCAGTAGGAGGGATCGCACAGATACGCAGTATTTT. It is translated as CASSRRDRTDTQYF.

The chain joins TRBV20-1 to TRBJ2-3; D might be TRBD2 (6 bases). Trimming removed 7 bases at V and 2 bases at J, with 16 bases between. Germline loops: CDR1 DFQATT, CDR2 SNEGSKA (reference sequence). The CDR3 is 14 residues long. The CDR3 DNA is TGCAGTGTGTTCGGGACTCTCTTCACAGATACGCAGTATTTT. As protein: CSVFGTLFTDTQYF.

This clonotype has only a few counts. The chain employs TRBV6-2 or TRBV6-3 and TRBJ2-2; D may be TRBD2 (5 bases). V lost 5 bases to trimming and J lost 5 bases, with 12 bases between them. CDR1 is MNHEY, CDR2 SVGEGT, per germline. The CDR3 sequence is 14 residues long. CDR3 coding DNA: TGTGCCAGCAGTGATCGACGGACTACCGGGGAGCTGTTTTTT. Its protein is CASSDRRTTGELFF.

The rearrangement joins TRBV10-3 to TRBJ2-5; 7 nucleotides line up with TRBD1. The CDR3 contains 13 residues. CDR1 ENHRY and CDR2 SYGVKD come from the germline V gene. J gave up 2 bases and V 6 bases, and 3 bases lay outside the gene matches. Here the CDR3 reads CAIRQGRQETQYF. The CDR3 bases are TGTGCCATCAGACAGGGGCGGCAAGAGACCCAGTACTTC.

This sequence joins TRBV4-2 and TRBJ2-5, with TRBD2 matching over 11 bases. The CDR3 extends over 22 amino acids. With 0 bases clipped from V and 5 bases from J, the junction kept 23 bases outside the gene matches. Germline loops: CDR1 LGHNA, CDR2 YNFKEQ. The CDR3 DNA is TGTGCCAGCAGCCAAGATTCTTTACGAGGGACTAGCGGCCCCCCAGCTAGGGAGACCCAGTACTTC. Its protein product is CASSQDSLRGTSGPPARETQYF.

The CDR3 region has the DNA TGTGCCACCAGTGATTTGGTTGAGCAGTTCTTC. This gives the protein CATSDLVEQFF. The chain employs TRBV24-1 and TRBJ2-1; D remains ambiguous. The CDR3 is 11 residues long. V was shortened by 0 bases and J by 9 bases, with 2 bases between the two germline ends. The germline CDR1 and CDR2 sequences are KGHDR and SFDVKD.

The chain links TRBV29-1 to TRBJ2-5; no clear D gene. The length of the CDR3 is 13 residues. From germline, CDR1 is SQVTM and CDR2 ANQGSEA. The V gene lost 4 bases and the J gene lost 5 bases, with 14 bases spanning the gap. The CDR3 reads CSVVNTRVETQYF. CDR3 in DNA: TGCAGCGTTGTAAACACACGAGTTGAGACCCAGTACTTC.

The V and J genes are TRBV3-1 and TRBJ2-1; possibly TRBD2 for D (6 bases). Germline assignment: CDR1 LGHDT and CDR2 YNNKEL (reference sequence). The germline V and J ends were trimmed by 1 base and 10 bases, with 14 bases remaining between them. The CDR3 loop spans 14 amino acids. The CDR3 DNA reads TGTGCCAGCAGCCAAGCTCTGGGAGGCGGAGAGCAGTTCTTC. Its protein is CASSQALGGGEQFF.

This clonotype showed up many times. This sequence joins TRBV3-1 and TRBJ2-4; 10 bases are a match to TRBD2. Germline CDR1 LGHDT, CDR2 YNNKEL (reference sequence). CDR3 length: 21 residues. J gave up 0 bases and V 0 bases, and 14 bases lay outside the gene matches. CDR3 residues: CASSQDRPLAGARLAKNIQYF. The DNA for the CDR3 is TGTGCCAGCAGCCAAGACCGCCCTCTAGCGGGGGCGCGACTAGCCAAAAACATTCAGTACTTC.

The chain carries TRBV29-1 and TRBJ2-5; 7 bases are a match to TRBD2. The CDR3 loop spans 13 amino acids. The V and J ends lost 5 bases and 5 bases, in that order; junction bases with no gene match: 8. Germline loops: CDR1 SQVTM, CDR2 ANQGSEA. CDR3 loop: CSVRAGVMETQYF. CDR3 coding DNA: TGCAGCGTTAGGGCGGGGGTTATGGAGACCCAGTACTTC.

This clonotype was recorded a few times. V and J are TRBV6-6 and TRBJ2-7; TRBD1 agrees at 10 bases. The germline V gene encodes CDR1 MNHNY and CDR2 SVGAGI (reference sequence). CDR3 length: 13 residues. The V segment lost 8 bases and the J segment 4 bases; nucleotides outside the gene matches: 5. The DNA for the CDR3 is TGTGCCAGCCTGGACAGGGGGGGTTACGAGCAGTACTTC. Encoded protein: CASLDRGGYEQYF.

This clonotype is a singleton in its sample. The chain combines TRBV29-1 with TRBJ1-1, with D perhaps matching TRBD1 (5 bases). Germline V gene lookup returns CDR1 SQVTM and CDR2 ANQGSEA. Trimming took off 6 bases at V and 0 bases at J, with 17 bases between the two ends. The CDR3 sequence is 15 residues long. The CDR3 DNA follows: TGCAGCGTACCCTCCGGGACTCCTATGAACACTGAAGCTTTCTTT. Its protein product is CSVPSGTPMNTEAFF.

This clonotype turned up a few times. CDR3 in amino acids: CASSNPGRGDEQYF. The DNA for the CDR3 is TGTGCCAGCAGCAATCCGGGACGGGGGGACGAGCAGTACTTC. This chain joins TRBV6-2 or TRBV6-3 and TRBJ2-5, with 7 positions matching TRBD2. The J call could be wrong; TRBJ2-7 is a better fit for the DNA end. The CDR3 runs 14 residues. Germline loops: CDR1 MNHEY, CDR2 SVGEGT.

The chain recombines TRBV7-9 with TRBJ2-3, with D possibly matching TRBD1 (6 bases). Between the trimmed V and J ends, which lost 5 bases and 4 bases, there was a span of 19 bases. Germline lookup yields CDR1 SEHNR and CDR2 FQNEAQ (reference sequence). The CDR3 is 16 residues long. CDR3 sequence (DNA): TGTGCCAGCAGCCAGGGGTCCGGGCCCAGCCCAGATACGCAGTATTTT. It specifies CASSQGSGPSPDTQYF.

This chain links TRBV7-8 with TRBJ2-7; TRBD2 aligns across 9 bases. V was pared by 5 bases and J by 4 bases, with 15 bases of the junction left unmatched. The CDR3 runs to 17 residues. Germline CDR1 is SGHVS and CDR2 is FQNEAQ. CDR3 nucleotides: TGTGCCAGCAGCCCGTATCCCCTAGCGGGGCTACTTTACGAGCAGTACTTC. Residues: CASSPYPLAGLLYEQYF.

This clonotype has just a few counts. The chain employs TRBV27 and TRBJ1-6; D is uncertain. Per germline, CDR1 MNHEY and CDR2 SMNVEV (reference sequence). The CDR3 totals 15 residues. Trimming took off 2 bases at V and 4 bases at J, with 9 bases between the two ends. The CDR3 DNA follows: TGTGCCAGCAGTTTAGAAGGATTTTATAATTCACCCCTCCACTTT. Translation gives CASSLEGFYNSPLHF.

The chain is built from TRBV6-5 and TRBJ2-7, with TRBD1 identical over 8 bases. The germline V gene has CDR1 MNHEY and CDR2 SVGAGI. V gave up 7 bases and J gave up 3 bases; unmatched junction bases: 11. The CDR3 sequence is 15 residues long. In DNA, the CDR3 is TGTGCCAGCAATTCACAGGGGGGACATAGCTACGAGCAGTACTTC. Protein product: CASNSQGGHSYEQYF.